This is a list of T cell receptor beta chains from one sample in a study of CD8+CD57+ T cells in acquired aplastic anemia. Using its own MiXCR run on the reads, TCRdb lists one record per CDR3 protein. This sample has 250,000 to 300,000 distinct CDR3 sequences, with around 60% found just once. The sample was sorted CD4+, CD8+, or CD8+CD57+ T cells (not recorded which) from PBMCs. The receptors were gathered from a human donor with severe aplastic anemia or a healthy control (not recorded which). CDR3s leave out the opening cysteine and the closing phenylalanine or tryptophan. D genes are given only for firm matches.

D gene | J gene | V gene | CDR3 protein
. | TRBJ1-1 | TRBV2 | ASIPETNTEAF
TRBD2 | TRBJ2-3 | TRBV29-1 | SVPRGTSGADTQY
TRBD1 | TRBJ2-1 | TRBV19 | ASSRTGQGDTQF
. | TRBJ2-5 | TRBV20-1 | SASSYEAAQETQY
TRBD2 | TRBJ2-3 | TRBV2 | ASAGLADTDTQY
TRBD1 | TRBJ1-3 | TRBV6-5 | ASGQGMTGFGNTIY
. | TRBJ2-6 | TRBV15 | ATSRGGAFQGGANVLT
. | TRBJ2-1 | TRBV7-9 | ASSYIYDRLDINEQF
. | TRBJ1-2 | TRBV19 | ASSQSRGGNGYT
. | TRBJ2-1 | TRBV7-9 | ASSLARVENNEQF
TRBD1 | TRBJ1-2 | TRBV20-1 | SAGRDRPNYGYT
TRBD1 | TRBJ1-6 | TRBV7-2 | AGSLGPVETGYNSPLH
. | TRBJ1-1 | TRBV6-2/TRBV6-3 | ASSYLRSGEAF
. | TRBJ1-1 | TRBV19 | ASSIGSLEAF
. | TRBJ2-7 | TRBV15 | ATRPGALDGEQY
. | TRBJ1-2 | TRBV7-9 | ASSSGPIPGYT
TRBD2 | TRBJ2-5 | TRBV7-8 | ASSLALIAGAIQETQY
TRBD2 | TRBJ2-3 | TRBV15 | ATSSDPGLAGEGLVDTQY
TRBD1 | TRBJ1-1 | TRBV29-1 | SVRTGLEAF
. | TRBJ2-7 | TRBV11-2 | ASSLVDGYEQY
. | TRBJ1-5 | TRBV20-1 | SARDSSNQPQH
TRBD1 | TRBJ1-6 | TRBV12-3/TRBV12-4 | ASSSGGSQGISPLH
TRBD2 | TRBJ2-5 | TRBV20-1 | SAPLGGETQY
. | TRBJ1-3 | TRBV10-3 | AINLEGRNTIY
. | TRBJ1-1 | TRBV19 | ASSASGRANTEAF
TRBD1 | TRBJ2-5 | TRBV7-2 | ASSQGVVETQY
. | TRBJ1-2 | TRBV11-1 | ASSRTDTNYGYT
TRBD1 | TRBJ2-5 | TRBV6-5 | ASSSTGQGAFYSRETQY
. | TRBJ1-1 | TRBV9 | ASSVGEFPRTTEAF